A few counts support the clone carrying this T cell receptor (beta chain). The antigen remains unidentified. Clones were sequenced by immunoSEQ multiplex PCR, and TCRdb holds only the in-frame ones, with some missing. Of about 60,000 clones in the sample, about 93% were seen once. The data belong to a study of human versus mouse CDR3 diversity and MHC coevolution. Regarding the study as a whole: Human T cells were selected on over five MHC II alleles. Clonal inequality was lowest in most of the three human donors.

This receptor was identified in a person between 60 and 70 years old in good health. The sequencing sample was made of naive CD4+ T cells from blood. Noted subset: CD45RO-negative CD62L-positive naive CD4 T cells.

The CDR3 here is CASSSTGYDTEAFF. As DNA, the CDR3 is TGTGCCAGCTCATCGACAGGTTACGACACTGAAGCTTTCTTT. V is TRBV18 and J is TRBJ1-1; D is perhaps TRBD1 (6 bases). V shed 5 bases and J shed 3 bases, with 13 bases lying between them. The CDR3 is made up of 14 amino acids. CDR1 is KGHSH, CDR2 LQKENI, per germline.